Shown below are 29 T cell receptor beta chains from a single sample sequenced in a study of blood T cell repertoires in COVID-19 (dated by TCRdb to 2018 to 2021). To prepare the library, the immunoSEQ multiplex PCR assay was applied. Held by TCRdb, this immuneACCESS table contains in-frame sequences only and omits some clones. Under half of the omission traces to an unresolved V gene where checked; the cause of the rest is unknown. Here the sample has roughly 400,000 clones; around nine tenths occur a single time. The ten largest clones represent 10% of the sample. The sample was PBMCs or T cells enriched from blood (not recorded which). The receptors here all came from a woman aged 50 to 60 who had recovered from COVID-19.

The V and J genes are TRBV27 and TRBJ1-1, with D uncertain. The CDR3 has 17 amino acids. Per the germline V gene, CDR1 is MNHEY and CDR2 is SMNVEV (reference sequence). V lost 5 bases and J 3 bases, leaving 22 bases between the germline ends. CDR3 amino acids: CASSNLVSRGPHTEAFF. The CDR3, as DNA: TGTGCCAGCAGTAATCTAGTTAGTCGCGGTCCCCACACTGAAGCTTTCTTT.

CDR3 nucleotide sequence: TGTGCCAGTAGTACCCAGGGGGGAAGTATCAACTCTGGGGCCAACGTCCTGACTTTC. Residues: CASSTQGGSINSGANVLTF. The genes are TRBV19 and TRBJ2-6; weak D call: TRBD1 (7 bases). Germline values: CDR1 LNHDA, CDR2 SQIVND (reference sequence). The CDR3 loop spans 19 amino acids. The V end lost 4 bases, the J end lost 0 bases, and 19 bases lay between the germline ends.

This clone has just a few counts. V usage is TRBV2 and J usage is TRBJ1-2; D perhaps matches TRBD1 (5 bases). V was shortened by 1 base and J by 0 bases, with 30 bases between the two germline ends. Germline CDR1 SNHLY, CDR2 FYNNEI. The CDR3 runs to 22 residues. Here the CDR3 DNA reads TGTGCCAGCAGTGAAGTACCCCTCTGGGGGGGGGAGAATTTGATAACTAACTATGGCTACACCTTC. The encoded protein is CASSEVPLWGGENLITNYGYTF.

The chain uses TRBV5-4 and TRBJ1-2, with 12 bases identical to TRBD1. Trimming cost V 2 bases and J 4 bases; bases outside gene matches: 3. CDR1 is SGHNT, CDR2 YYREEE, per germline (reference sequence). The CDR3 totals 15 residues. The CDR3 here is CASSLRGQGAYGYTF. DNA of the CDR3: TGTGCCAGCAGCTTAAGGGGACAGGGGGCCTATGGCTACACCTTC.

This sequence joins TRBV6-4 and TRBJ1-2, with D maybe TRBD1 (6 bases). V lost 6 bases and J 3 bases, leaving 11 bases between the germline ends. The germline V gene has CDR1 MRHNA and CDR2 SNTAGT. The CDR3 has 13 residues. CDR3 loop: CASRQGPDYGYTF. Written as DNA, the CDR3 is TGTGCCAGCAGACAGGGTCCTGACTATGGCTACACCTTC.

CDR3 coding DNA: TGTGCCAGCAGTTATGATATCCCCACTATAGCGGGGGCCGGGAGAGATACGCAGTATTTT. As protein: CASSYDIPTIAGAGRDTQYF. The chain employs TRBV6-7 and TRBJ2-3, with 9 positions matching TRBD2. TRBV6-7 carries the ORF label, with uncertain function. The CDR3 covers 20 residues. V trimming: 3 bases; J trimming: 5 bases; junction bases outside the gene matches: 21.

The chain employs TRBV2 and TRBJ1-5, with 8 bases identical to TRBD1. The CDR3 spans 16 residues. Germline CDR1 is SNHLY and CDR2 is FYNNEI. V lost 6 bases to trimming and J lost 0 bases; unmatched junction nucleotides: 7. The CDR3 DNA is TGTGCCAGCAGGACAGGGGTTTTGAATAGCAATCAGCCCCAGCATTTT. Its protein product is CASRTGVLNSNQPQHF.

Notes on this clone: The sample contains more than one DNA sequence encoding this CDR3. This sequence joins TRBV11-2 and TRBJ2-3; D is uncertain. The CDR3 is made up of 12 amino acids. V shed 4 bases and J shed 0 bases, with 2 bases lying between them. Germline lookup yields CDR1 SGHAT and CDR2 FQNNGV. CDR3 in DNA: TGTGCCAGCAGCTCAAGCACAGATACGCAGTATTTT. Protein: CASSSSTDTQYF. Filled out from reference TRBV11-2 and TRBJ2-3, the complete variable domain reads EAGVAQSPRYKIIEKRQSVAFWCNPISGHATLYWYQQILGQGPKLLIQFQNNGVVDDSQLPKDRFSAERLKGVDSTLKIQPAKLEDSAVYLCASSSSTDTQYFGPGTRLTVL.

There are a few counts of this clone. The chain employs TRBV3-1 (or the pseudogene TRBV3-2) and TRBJ1-2; D gene uncertain. Trimming removed 4 bases at V and 8 bases at J, with 14 bases between. Germline CDR1 reads LGHDT; CDR2 reads YNNKEL (reference sequence). The CDR3 is 13 amino acids. CDR3 sequence (DNA): TGTGCCAGCAGCCCACGAGAGGGCAGCGGCTACACCTTC. It codes for CASSPREGSGYTF.

The V and J genes are TRBV3-1 (or the pseudogene TRBV3-2) and TRBJ2-3, with TRBD2 matching 9 bases. Germline V CDR1 and CDR2: LGHDT, YNNKEL (reference sequence). The CDR3 contains 18 residues. The V gene end was trimmed by 0 bases and the J gene end by 5 bases; junction bases not matched to a gene: 12. The CDR3 bases are TGTGCCAGCAGCCAAGATATCATAGCGGGGGCCCGGGGAGATACGCAGTATTTT. It is translated as CASSQDIIAGARGDTQYF.

The V and J genes are TRBV28 and TRBJ2-2; 7 nucleotides agree with TRBD1. CDR3 length equals 16 residues. V dropped 5 bases and J dropped 0; count of bases not matched to a gene: 6. Per germline, CDR1 MDHEN and CDR2 SYDVKM. In nucleotides, the CDR3 is TGTGCCAGCAGTCCAGCCGGGACAGCGAACACCGGGGAGCTGTTTTTT. Translating it yields CASSPAGTANTGELFF.

The V gene is TRBV27, the J gene TRBJ1-2; 9 bases align to TRBD1. Per the germline V gene, CDR1 is MNHEY and CDR2 is SMNVEV (reference sequence). With V trimmed by 8 bases and J by 4 bases, 8 bases remained unmatched. The CDR3 is 14 amino acids. The CDR3 DNA follows: TGTGCCAGCGGACAACAGGGGGCTGTCTATGGCTACACCTTC. It is translated as CASGQQGAVYGYTF.

This clone was picked up one time. The CDR3 sequence: CASSPMGLAGGQDEQFF. In DNA, the CDR3 is TGTGCCAGCTCACCAATGGGGCTAGCGGGGGGGCAGGATGAGCAGTTCTTC. The chain couples TRBV18 to TRBJ2-1; 12 nucleotides line up with TRBD2. V lost 2 bases to trimming and J lost 8 bases; unmatched junction nucleotides: 10. This CDR3 is 17 amino acids long. Germline CDR1 reads KGHSH; CDR2 reads LQKENI.

The V call is TRBV12-5, the J call TRBJ2-4, with D tentatively TRBD1 (6 bases). Per germline, CDR1 LGHNT and CDR2 FRNRAP. V lost 5 bases and J 6 bases, leaving 17 bases between the germline ends. This CDR3 is built from 15 residues. CDR3: CASGPPEGGINIQYF. In nucleotides, the CDR3 is TGTGCTAGTGGTCCCCCGGAAGGGGGAATAAACATTCAGTACTTC.

As concerns this clone: Other DNA variants within this sample encode the same CDR3. This chain links TRBV29-1 with TRBJ1-2, with unresolved D. Germline lookup yields CDR1 SQVTM and CDR2 ANQGSEA. The CDR3 spans 11 residues. V lost 6 bases and J lost 2, with 7 bases in between. This CDR3 is CSVRANYGYTF. The CDR3 coding sequence is TGCAGCGTGAGAGCGAACTATGGCTACACCTTC.

The chain uses TRBV9 and TRBJ2-7; the match to TRBD1 covers 9 bases. J lost 6 bases, V lost 3 bases, and 7 bases had no gene match. The CDR3 covers 14 residues. CDR1 SGDLS and CDR2 YYNGEE come from the germline V gene. This CDR3 is CASSDPGQGAEQYF. In DNA, the CDR3 is TGTGCCAGCAGCGACCCGGGACAGGGTGCCGAGCAGTACTTC. The variable domain in full, with the rest retrieved from reference TRBV9 and TRBJ2-7, is DSGVTQTPKHLITATGQRVTLRCSPRSGDLSVYWYQQSLDQGLQFLIQYYNGEERAKGNILERFSAQQFPDLHSELNLSSLELGDSALYFCASSDPGQGAEQYFGPGTRLTVT.

This sequence joins TRBV5-1 and TRBJ1-1; 8 nucleotides line up with TRBD1. Germline CDR1 reads SGHRS; CDR2 reads YFSETQ. After removal of 4 bases from V and 3 bases from J, the junction contained 5 bases not matched to a gene. This CDR3 has 14 amino acids. CDR3 loop: CASSGGQGYTEAFF. CDR3 DNA sequence: TGCGCCAGCAGCGGAGGACAGGGTTACACTGAAGCTTTCTTT.

The genes are TRBV10-3 and TRBJ1-5; TRBD1 matches 8 bases. With 6 bases clipped from V and 6 bases from J, the junction kept 4 bases outside the gene matches. The length of the CDR3 is 13 residues. Germline assignment: CDR1 ENHRY and CDR2 SYGVKD. The CDR3 DNA follows: TGTGCCATCAGCGCGGACAGGGCTCAGCCCCAGCATTTT. Translating gives CAISADRAQPQHF.

The rearrangement joins TRBV28 to TRBJ1-4; D ambiguous. This CDR3 has 16 residues. Per germline, CDR1 MDHEN and CDR2 SYDVKM. The V gene lost 5 bases and the J gene lost 7 bases, with 20 bases spanning the gap. The CDR3 bases are TGTGCCAGCAGTCAAACCTTCCGACGAGGTCTTGAAAAACTGTTTTTT. Protein: CASSQTFRRGLEKLFF.

The chain carries TRBV14 and TRBJ2-1; 10 positions match TRBD2. With V trimmed by 2 bases and J by 8 bases, 15 bases remained unmatched. The CDR3 has 18 residues. Germline loops: CDR1 SGHDN, CDR2 FVKESK. The CDR3 region has the DNA TGTGCCAGCAGCCAACTGCTAGCGGGGGCCTTAAGTGGATATGAGCAGTTCTTC. The encoded protein is CASSQLLAGALSGYEQFF.

This clone is a singleton in its sample. The chain recombines TRBV19 with TRBJ1-6, with a weak D call TRBD1 (5 bases). There are 16 residues in the CDR3. In germline, CDR1 is LNHDA, CDR2 SQIVND (reference sequence). V lost 1 base, J lost 5 bases, and 12 bases lay in between. The CDR3 here is CASSIVPSGNNSPLHF. The CDR3 bases are TGTGCCAGTAGTATAGTTCCCTCAGGGAATAATTCACCCCTCCACTTT.

The DNA of the CDR3 is TGTGCCAGCAGCCGGTCCTTGGACTATGGCTACACCTTC. Translating it yields CASSRSLDYGYTF. The rearrangement joins TRBV6-5 to TRBJ1-2; D is undetermined. The V end was cut by 6 bases, the J end by 3 bases, with 11 bases between. Per the germline V gene, CDR1 is MNHEY and CDR2 is SVGAGI. The CDR3 extends over 13 amino acids.

The chain combines TRBV9 with TRBJ1-5; the D gene is possibly TRBD1 (6 bases). CDR3 length: 15 amino acids. CDR1 and CDR2 from the germline V gene are SGDLS and YYNGEE. The V gene lost 3 bases and the J gene lost 1 base, with 11 bases spanning the gap. CDR3 residues: CASSEGTLSNQPQHF. As DNA, the CDR3 is TGTGCCAGCAGCGAAGGGACACTCAGCAATCAGCCCCAGCATTTT.

This clone was detected a few times. V is TRBV28 and J is TRBJ2-1; TRBD1 matches at 9 bases. The J segment lost 4 bases and the V segment lost 6 bases, leaving 10 bases of the junction unmatched. Germline loops: CDR1 MDHEN, CDR2 SYDVKM. The CDR3 is 16 residues long. CDR3 bases: TGTGCCAGCAGCTCCTCGCCCGGGACAGGGTACAATGAGCAGTTCTTC. Its translation: CASSSSPGTGYNEQFF.

Only one count was recorded for this clone. V and J are TRBV7-2 and TRBJ1-4; TRBD1 matches at 9 bases. With 4 bases clipped from V and 5 bases from J, the junction kept 2 bases outside the gene matches. CDR1 and CDR2 from the germline V gene are SGHTA and FQGNSA. The CDR3 consists of 14 residues. CDR3 loop: CASSYRGLNEKLFF. CDR3 bases: TGTGCCAGCAGCTACAGGGGGCTAAATGAAAAACTGTTTTTT.

This clone was seen once. V usage is TRBV29-1 and J usage is TRBJ1-1; 11 bases align to TRBD1. In germline, CDR1 is SQVTM, CDR2 ANQGSEA. V trimming: 4 bases; J trimming: 1 base; junction bases outside the gene matches: 8. CDR3 length: 16 residues. CDR3 in amino acids: CSVGDRGVGTNTEAFF. In nucleotides, the CDR3 is TGCAGCGTTGGGGACAGGGGGGTTGGGACGAACACTGAAGCTTTCTTT.

The V and J genes are TRBV7-2 and TRBJ1-4, with 7 bases that match TRBD1. With 6 bases clipped from V and 9 bases from J, the junction kept 7 bases outside the gene matches. Germline lookup yields CDR1 SGHTA and CDR2 FQGNSA. CDR3 length equals 13 residues. The CDR3 DNA reads as TGTGCCAGCAGATCCGGACAGGCCAAAAAACTGTTTTTT. Translated, it gives CASRSGQAKKLFF.

The V gene is TRBV3-1 (or the pseudogene TRBV3-2), the J gene TRBJ1-5; D possibly corresponds to TRBD1 (5 bases). This CDR3 has 14 residues. The V gene's germline CDR1 is LGHDT and CDR2 YNNKEL (reference sequence). Trimming took off 4 bases at V and 7 bases at J, with 14 bases between the two ends. The CDR3 nucleotides are TGTGCCAGCAGCCCCGGGGGGGAGGGACAGCCCCAGCATTTT. Translation gives CASSPGGEGQPQHF.

The chain carries TRBV5-1 and TRBJ2-5; 8 positions match TRBD2. Trimming at V came to 2 bases and at J to 2 bases, leaving 5 bases not matched to a gene. The CDR3 length is 15 residues. Germline assignment: CDR1 SGHRS and CDR2 YFSETQ. Here the CDR3 reads CASSLGTREQETQYF. CDR3 sequence (DNA): TGCGCCAGCAGCTTAGGGACTAGAGAACAAGAGACCCAGTACTTC. The full variable domain, with the rest looked up from reference TRBV5-1 and TRBJ2-5, is KAGVTQTPRYLIKTRGQQVTLSCSPISGHRSVSWYQQTPGQGLQFLFEYFSETQRNKGNFPGRFSGRQFSNSRSEMNVSTLELGDSALYLCASSLGTREQETQYFGPGTRLLVL.